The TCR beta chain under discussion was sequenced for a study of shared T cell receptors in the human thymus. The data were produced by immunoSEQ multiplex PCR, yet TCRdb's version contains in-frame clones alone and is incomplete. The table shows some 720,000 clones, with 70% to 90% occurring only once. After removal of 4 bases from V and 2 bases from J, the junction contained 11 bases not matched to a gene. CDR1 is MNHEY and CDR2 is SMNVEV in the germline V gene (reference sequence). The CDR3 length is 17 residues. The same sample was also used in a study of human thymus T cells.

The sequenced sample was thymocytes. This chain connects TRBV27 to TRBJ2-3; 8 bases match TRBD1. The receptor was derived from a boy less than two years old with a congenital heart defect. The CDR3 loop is CASSYLRTGRITDTQYF. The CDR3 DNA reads TGTGCCAGCAGTTACCTCCGGACAGGGAGGATCACAGATACGCAGTATTTT.